The next 30 T cell receptor beta chains were all read from a single sample in a study of T cell repertoires in cytomegalovirus infection. From the reads, TCRdb called clonotypes with MiXCR, one entry per CDR3 protein. The sample has about 900,000 distinct CDR3 sequences, approximately 31% seen once; the top ten hold 10% to 15%. Their specific antigens are unknown. Sequenced here: cultured CD8+ T cells from PBMCs, sampled from culture after CMV antigen stimulation. The source of these receptors is a human donor in good health (CMV status not recorded). Some clones in this sample may be carry-over from other donors' samples.

This clonotype was counted ten times or more. V usage is TRBV7-9 and J usage is TRBJ1-4; 8 nucleotides agree with TRBD1. Germline CDR1 reads SEHNR; CDR2 reads FQNEAQ (reference sequence). J gave up 6 bases and V 3 bases, and 6 bases lay outside the gene matches. This CDR3 region has 15 residues. The CDR3 DNA reads as TGTGCCAGCAGCTTGCCAGGGGGCCGAGATGAAAAACTGTTTTTT. It codes for CASSLPGGRDEKLFF.

V usage is TRBV7-2 and J usage is TRBJ2-3, with D uncertain. The CDR3 has 15 residues. Germline CDR1 reads SGHTA; CDR2 reads FQGNSA. V was clipped by 1 base and J by 2 bases, with 10 bases between them. CDR3 DNA sequence: TGTGCCAGCAGCTTAGAGATTAGTGACACAGATACGCAGTATTTT. Translating it yields CASSLEISDTDTQYF. The full variable domain, in which reference TRBV7-2 and TRBJ2-3 provide the parts outside the CDR3, is GAGVSQSPSNKVTEKGKDVELRCDPISGHTALYWYRQSLGQGLEFLIYFQGNSAPDKSGLPSDRFSAERTGGSVSTLTIQRTQQEDSAVYLCASSLEISDTDTQYFGPGTRLTVL.

The rearrangement uses TRBV27 and TRBJ1-1; TRBD1 agrees at 10 bases. V gave up 5 bases and J gave up 7 bases; unmatched junction bases: 7. Germline V gene lookup returns CDR1 MNHEY and CDR2 SMNVEV (reference sequence). The length of the CDR3 is 14 residues. The DNA for the CDR3 is TGTGCCAGCAGTACCCTCGGGACAGGGGTTGAAGCTTTCTTT. Protein product: CASSTLGTGVEAFF.

This clonotype was seen at least ten times. The V call is TRBV7-8, the J call TRBJ2-1; 9 bases match TRBD2. The J segment lost 3 bases and the V segment lost 4 bases, leaving 7 bases of the junction unmatched. The CDR3 sequence is 16 residues long. The germline CDR1 and CDR2 sequences are SGHVS and FQNEAQ. DNA for the CDR3: TGTGCCAGCAGCTCCCGAAGCGGGGGGATCTACAATGAGCAGTTCTTC. This gives the protein CASSSRSGGIYNEQFF.

This clonotype occurred many times. The rearrangement links TRBV7-6 to TRBJ2-5, with TRBD2 identical over 10 bases. Unmatched junction bases numbered 3, after V lost 4 bases and J lost 1 base. Germline CDR1 is SGHVS and CDR2 is FNYEAQ. This CDR3 comprises 15 residues. CDR3 protein: CASSSSGGAQETQYF. CDR3 DNA: TGTGCCAGCAGCTCTAGCGGGGGAGCCCAAGAGACCCAGTACTTC.

J is TRBJ2-4 and V is TRBV6-6; D not resolved. This CDR3 is 14 amino acids long. The V gene's germline CDR1 is MNHNY and CDR2 SVGAGI (reference sequence). Trimming pared 0 bases from V and 5 bases from J, leaving 8 bases between. CDR3 region: CASSYSEQQNIQYF. The CDR3 nucleotides read TGTGCCAGCAGTTACTCCGAACAGCAAAACATTCAGTACTTC.

This clonotype appeared many times. The chain joins TRBV7-2 to TRBJ1-2; TRBD1 agrees at 9 bases. The junction had 9 bases not matched to a gene; V was cut back by 5 bases and J by 14 bases. The germline gives CDR1 SGHTA, CDR2 FQGNSA. The CDR3 has 12 residues. CDR3 nucleotides: TGTGCCAGCAGCAGACCGACAGGGGGTTTAACCTTC. This codes for CASSRPTGGLTF.

The J gene is TRBJ2-7, the V gene TRBV6-8, with 7 bases lining up with TRBD1. This CDR3 is built from 16 residues. Trimming took 8 bases from V and 3 from J; bases not matched to a gene: 16. The germline V gene has CDR1 MNHGY and CDR2 SAAAGT. CDR3 coding DNA: TGTGCCAGCTGCCTGAGAAGCCCCGGGACAGACTACGAGCAGTACTTC. This encodes CASCLRSPGTDYEQYF.

This chain joins TRBV6-1 and TRBJ2-2; tentative D call: TRBD2 (5 bases). The CDR3 runs 15 residues. V lost 7 bases and J lost 4, with 16 bases in between. Germline CDR1 MNHNS, CDR2 SASEGT. The DNA of the CDR3 is TGTGCCAGCATAGATCACAAGGAGGTCACCGGGGAGCTGTTTTTT. This encodes CASIDHKEVTGELFF.

This clonotype was found once. Germline and junction disagree at one end, which may indicate a read error. The V and J genes are TRBV9 and TRBJ2-2, with a weak D call TRBD2 (5 bases). Germline CDR1 is SGDLS and CDR2 is YYNGEE. This CDR3 spans 15 amino acids. CDR3 protein: CASSPPTQSAGEMFF. The CDR3 DNA reads TGTGCCAGCAGCCCCCCTACTCAGTCAGCCGGGGAGATGTTTTTT. The full variable domain, its missing parts supplied by reference TRBV9 and TRBJ2-2, is DSGVTQTPKHLITATGQRVTLRCSPRSGDLSVYWYQQSLDQGLQFLIQYYNGEERAKGNILERFSAQQFPDLHSELNLSSLELGDSALYFCASSPPTQSAGEMFFGEGSRLTVL.

This chain connects TRBV11-2 to TRBJ2-2; no reliable D call. Trimming took off 5 bases at V and 4 bases at J, with 11 bases between the two ends. Germline V lookup: CDR1 SGHAT, CDR2 FQNNGV. The CDR3 sequence is 14 residues long. The CDR3 nucleotides are TGTGCCAGCAGCCCCAGCTTAGCCACCGGGGAGCTGTTTTTT. Translating gives CASSPSLATGELFF.

The chain couples TRBV24-1 to TRBJ2-1; 8 positions agree with TRBD2. Losses at the gene ends were 9 bases for V and 0 bases for J; bases not matched to a gene: 6. CDR3 size: 15 residues. Germline V gene lookup returns CDR1 KGHDR and CDR2 SFDVKD. The CDR3: CATAERGSSYNEQFF. As DNA, the CDR3 is TGTGCCACCGCGGAGCGGGGGAGCTCCTACAATGAGCAGTTCTTC.

In its sample, this clonotype was seen many times. The V gene is TRBV12-3 or TRBV12-4, the J gene TRBJ2-2; possible D gene TRBD1, 5 bases. The CDR3 sequence is 17 residues long. With 1 base removed from V and 4 bases from J, the gap between germline ends came to 16 bases. The CDR3 nucleotides read TGTGCCAGCAGTTTAGGAAAGGGGTCAACACGCACCGGGGAGCTGTTTTTT. Translating gives CASSLGKGSTRTGELFF.

This clonotype was seen more than once but under ten times. The genes are TRBV12-3 or TRBV12-4 and TRBJ2-3; 7 bases align to TRBD2. The CDR3 extends over 15 amino acids. The ends lost 6 bases at V and 1 base at J; junction bases unmatched: 7. The CDR3 loop is CASRRAGQGTDTQYF. CDR3 DNA sequence: TGTGCCAGCAGGAGAGCGGGGCAAGGCACAGATACGCAGTATTTT.

This clonotype was observed at least ten times. The gene calls are TRBV7-6 and TRBJ1-5; 10 bases fit TRBD1. Germline-derived CDR1 and CDR2 are SGHVS and FNYEAQ. The V and J ends lost 3 bases and 3 bases, in that order; junction bases with no gene match: 5. The CDR3 is 16 residues long. CDR3 sequence: CASSFGDRGANQPQHF. The CDR3 nucleotides are TGTGCCAGCAGCTTCGGGGACAGGGGAGCCAATCAGCCCCAGCATTTT.

The gene calls are TRBV20-1 and TRBJ2-7; D is possibly TRBD1 (6 bases). V was pared by 0 bases and J by 4 bases, with 22 bases between. This CDR3 region has 17 residues. The germline V gene encodes CDR1 DFQATT and CDR2 SNEGSKA (reference sequence). The CDR3 DNA reads TGCAGTGCTAGAGAAACCAATTTACTGGGGGCAAGGTACGAGCAGTACTTC. As protein: CSARETNLLGARYEQYF.

V is TRBV4-1 and J is TRBJ2-2; 7 bases are shared with TRBD2. The CDR3 has 16 residues. J was trimmed by 2 bases and V by 0 bases; bases with no gene match: 3. Germline V gene lookup returns CDR1 MGHRA and CDR2 YSYEKL. This CDR3 reads CASSQEGGVNTGELFF. The DNA for the CDR3 is TGCGCCAGCAGCCAAGAGGGGGGGGTTAACACCGGGGAGCTGTTTTTT.

This chain links TRBV5-6 with TRBJ1-6, with 8 bases that match TRBD1. This CDR3 has 18 residues. Trimming cost V 3 bases and J 9 bases; bases outside gene matches: 17. Germline V CDR1 and CDR2: SGHDT, YYEEEE. The CDR3 here is CASSSTTIPTGEGSPLHF. DNA of the CDR3: TGTGCCAGCAGCTCCACTACTATCCCGACAGGGGAAGGTTCACCCCTCCACTTT.

V is TRBV28 and J is TRBJ2-5; D gene unclear. Trimming stripped 6 bases from V and 7 bases from J, with 21 bases between. The CDR3 is made up of 15 amino acids. Germline-derived CDR1 and CDR2 are MDHEN and SYDVKM. CDR3 in DNA: TGTGCCAGCAGAAATAGGCAGACCTTGTTAGGGACCCAGTACTTC. This codes for CASRNRQTLLGTQYF.

CDR3 protein: CASSRPGQSYSGANVLTF. The CDR3 DNA follows: TGCGCCAGCAGCCGCCCGGGACAGAGCTACTCTGGGGCCAACGTCCTGACTTTC. V is TRBV4-1 and J is TRBJ2-6, with 7 bases lining up with TRBD1. The CDR3 is 18 residues long. Germline CDR1 reads MGHRA; CDR2 reads YSYEKL. V gave up 4 bases and J gave up 0 bases; unmatched junction bases: 9.

The sample holds many counts of this clonotype. J is TRBJ2-5 and V is TRBV7-8; the D call may be TRBD1 or TRBD2 (5 bases each). Germline V gives CDR1 SGHVS, CDR2 FQNEAQ. The CDR3 is 16 amino acids. V was trimmed by 2 bases and J by 1 base, leaving 14 bases between them. The CDR3 spells CASSLLAGDLQETQYF. The CDR3 coding sequence is TGTGCCAGCAGCTTACTGGCCGGGGACCTCCAAGAGACCCAGTACTTC.

This clonotype was counted between two and nine times. The chain is built from TRBV29-1 and TRBJ2-2; possible D gene TRBD1, 6 bases. Between the trimmed V and J ends, which lost 6 bases and 4 bases, there was a span of 15 bases. This CDR3 has 14 residues. Germline V CDR1 and CDR2: SQVTM, ANQGSEA. The chain's CDR3 is CSVPGAAGTGELFF. The CDR3 DNA follows: TGCAGCGTCCCAGGGGCGGCCGGCACCGGGGAGCTGTTTTTT.

This clonotype was seen more than once but under ten times. The gene calls are TRBV27 and TRBJ1-5; D uncertain. Germline-derived CDR1 and CDR2 are MNHEY and SMNVEV (reference sequence). This CDR3 contains 15 residues. V lost 5 bases, J lost 0 bases, and 11 bases lay in between. In DNA form, the CDR3 reads TGTGCCAGCAGTGTTGATTGGAATAGCAATCAGCCCCAGCATTTT. It translates to CASSVDWNSNQPQHF.

Regarding this clonotype: One base away lies a much larger clone, so this may be a sequencing read error. The rearrangement uses TRBV6-8 and TRBJ2-5; D is ambiguous. The CDR3 length is 12 residues. Germline V CDR1 and CDR2: MNHGY, SAAAGT. For the CDR3, the DNA is TGTGCCAGCAGTGTTCCCCTGGAGACCCTGTACTTC. Translating it yields CASSVPLETLYF.

V is TRBV4-1 and J is TRBJ2-2; tentatively, D is TRBD2 (6 bases). The germline V gene encodes CDR1 MGHRA and CDR2 YSYEKL. V shed 1 base and J shed 6 bases, with 18 bases lying between them. The CDR3 is made up of 17 amino acids. CDR3 coding DNA: TGCGCCAGCAGCCAAGCCTCACCGTGGGGGGAGGCCGGGGAGCTGTTTTTT. Residues: CASSQASPWGEAGELFF.

In its sample, this clonotype was seen many times. The chain is built from TRBV7-2 and TRBJ2-7; either TRBD1 or TRBD2 may fit D (5 bases each). Looked up from germline, CDR1 is SGHTA and CDR2 is FQGNSA. Deletions cut 1 base from V and 3 bases from J, with 10 bases between. The CDR3 runs to 14 residues. CDR3 DNA: TGTGCCAGCAGCTTAGGACCGGGACGCTACGAGCAGTACGTC. Amino acid sequence: CASSLGPGRYEQYV.

Points on this clonotype: A much larger clone lies a single base off, so this may be a read error. This chain links TRBV7-2 with TRBJ1-2, with 8 bases matching TRBD1. The CDR3 has 16 amino acids. J lost 3 bases, V lost 5 bases, and 11 bases had no gene match. The germline V gene encodes CDR1 SGHTA and CDR2 FQGNSA. CDR3 sequence: CTSSPTSDRAYYGYTF. The CDR3 nucleotides are TGTACCAGCAGCCCTACCTCGGACAGGGCTTACTATGGCTACACCTTC.

A few counts support this clonotype. This rearrangement joins TRBV6-5 to TRBJ2-4; D might be TRBD1 or TRBD2, each matching 6 bases. CDR1 and CDR2 from the germline V gene are MNHEY and SVGAGI. This CDR3 has 15 amino acids. V was pared by 5 bases and J by 0 bases, with 11 bases between. The CDR3 region is CASSTGGQAKNIQYF. CDR3 DNA: TGTGCCAGCAGTACCGGGGGCCAAGCCAAAAACATTCAGTACTTC.

This clonotype was observed at least ten times. The chain combines TRBV6-5 with TRBJ1-4; D is unclear. Trimming pared 2 bases from V and 4 bases from J, leaving 23 bases between. The CDR3 totals 19 residues. Germline CDR1 reads MNHEY; CDR2 reads SVGAGI. The CDR3 sequence is CASSYVLPIRPENNEKLFF. The CDR3 bases are TGTGCCAGCAGTTACGTTCTGCCAATACGCCCGGAAAATAATGAAAAACTGTTTTTT.

The sample holds many counts of this clonotype. This rearrangement joins TRBV12-3 or TRBV12-4 to TRBJ1-1; 7 positions agree with TRBD1. Trimming removed 7 bases from V and 4 bases from J; junction bases left unmatched: 6. This CDR3 has 13 residues. This CDR3 reads CASTWAGGTEAFF. For the CDR3, the DNA is TGTGCCAGCACCTGGGCAGGGGGCACTGAAGCTTTCTTT.